This T cell receptor beta chain was documented in a study of cytomegalovirus exposure and HLA in healthy donors. CDR1 and CDR2 from the germline V gene are SGDLS and YYNGEE. The CDR3 runs 14 residues. V was clipped by 5 bases and J by 7 bases; unmatched bases: 8. Clones were sequenced by immunoSEQ multiplex PCR, and TCRdb holds only the in-frame ones, with some missing. Among a few hundred thousand clones listed, more than 85% were seen once. The chain links TRBV9 to TRBJ2-2, with 7 bases identical to TRBD1. The TCR originated in a man in his late teens or twenties in good health and CMV-seropositive. Input material: PBMCs. CDR3 sequence: CASRYRGSGGELFF. The CDR3 nucleotides are TGTGCCAGCAGGTACAGGGGATCAGGCGGGGAGCTGTTTTTT.